What follows are 16 T cell receptor beta chains derived from one specimen sequenced in a study of blood T cells in healthy people across ages. A second PCR, run for roughly 7 to 11 cycles, used a sample-barcoded 5' primer plus a J-beta primer mix. One entry per CDR3 protein results from TCRdb running MiXCR on the 5' RACE reads. The sample records about 1.5 million distinct CDR3 sequences, roughly two fifths being singletons. Sequenced sample: blood. All receptors come from a woman between 18 and 29 years old in good health.

The chain uses TRBV6-2 or TRBV6-3 and TRBJ2-5; D not certain. The J call may be wrong; the DNA end is better matched by TRBJ2-7. The CDR3 contains 15 residues. CDR1 is MNHEY and CDR2 is SVGEGT in the germline V gene. CDR3 amino acids: CASNYRLGPPYEQYF. The CDR3 bases are TGTGCCAGCAACTACCGATTAGGGCCTCCCTACGAGCAGTACTTC.

This clonotype was picked up a small number of times. V gene TRBV4-1 combines with J gene TRBJ2-3, with 10 bases aligning to TRBD2. CDR1 is MGHRA, CDR2 YSYEKL, per germline. The CDR3 consists of 17 residues. Trimming removed 0 bases from V and 4 bases from J; junction bases left unmatched: 7. The CDR3 reads CASSQDQTSGLADTQYF. The CDR3 region has the DNA TGCGCCAGCAGCCAAGATCAGACTAGCGGGCTAGCAGATACGCAGTATTTT.

As concerns this clonotype: Without the conserved terminal phenylalanine or tryptophan, this CDR3 likely stems from a read error. The chain has TRBV12-3 or TRBV12-4 and TRBJ2-1; no definite D call. The DNA end is more similar to TRBJ2-7, so the J call may be wrong. The CDR3 extends over 15 amino acids. The CDR3 nucleotides are TGTGCCAGCAGCCTTAGGTACCAGAGAGCGAATGAGCAGTACTCC. It is translated as CASSLRYQRANEQYS.

This clonotype was detected only a few times. The chain has TRBV9 and TRBJ2-1, with unresolved D. Germline assignment: CDR1 SGDLS and CDR2 YYNGEE. V was clipped by 0 bases and J by 4 bases, with 11 bases between them. CDR3 length: 15 amino acids. As DNA, the CDR3 is TGTGCCAGCAGCGTAGTTCCATCCTCATACAATGAGCAGTTCTTC. This translates into CASSVVPSSYNEQFF.

V is TRBV3-1 and J is TRBJ1-2; D unclear. Trimming removed 3 bases from V and 2 bases from J, with 13 bases in between. Looked up from germline, CDR1 is LGHDT and CDR2 is YNNKEL (reference sequence). CDR3 length: 15 amino acids. This CDR3 reads CASSQALERNYGYTF. The CDR3 nucleotides are TGTGCCAGCAGCCAGGCGCTCGAGCGGAACTATGGCTACACCTTC.

This clonotype has only a few counts. The chain recombines TRBV12-5 with TRBJ2-7; D not resolved. CDR3 length: 13 amino acids. Trimming removed 5 bases from V and 0 bases from J, with 8 bases in between. Per the germline V gene, CDR1 is LGHNT and CDR2 is FRNRAP. CDR3 bases: TGTGCTAGTGGTCCCCCCAGCTCCTACGAGCAGTACTTC. It is translated as CASGPPSSYEQYF.

The V gene is TRBV7-9, the J gene TRBJ2-1; maybe TRBD2 (6 bases). The CDR3 is 12 amino acids. Germline lookup yields CDR1 SEHNR and CDR2 FQNEAQ (reference sequence). The ends were cut back, 7 bases at V and 10 bases at J, with 14 bases in the middle. This chain's CDR3 is CASTQEGREQFF. In DNA, the CDR3 is TGTGCCAGCACCCAGGAGGGGCGCGAGCAGTTCTTC. Filled out from reference TRBV7-9 and TRBJ2-1, the complete variable domain reads DTGVSQNPRHKITKRGQNVTFRCDPISEHNRLYWYRQTLGQGPEFLTYFQNEAQLEKSRLLSDRFSAERPKGSFSTLEIQRTEQGDSAMYLCASTQEGREQFFGPGTRLTVL.

The V gene is TRBV6-6, the J gene TRBJ2-3; TRBD2 agrees at 8 bases. This CDR3 contains 15 residues. CDR1 and CDR2 from the germline V gene are MNHNY and SVGAGI (reference sequence). After removal of 2 bases from V and 6 bases from J, the junction contained 7 bases not matched to a gene. As DNA, the CDR3 is TGTGCCAGCAGTTACATGGCGGGGGGTCGGGATACGCAGTATTTT. Translated: CASSYMAGGRDTQYF.

V is TRBV29-1 and J is TRBJ1-5; TRBD1 might be the D (5 bases). Looked up from germline, CDR1 is SQVTM and CDR2 is ANQGSEA. Trimming took 7 bases from V and 1 from J, leaving 14 bases between them. The CDR3 sequence is 14 residues long. The CDR3 DNA reads as TGCAGCGAATTAACAGGCCGGAGCAATCAGCCCCAGCATTTT. Translated, it gives CSELTGRSNQPQHF. Drawing the rest from reference TRBV29-1 and TRBJ1-5, the complete variable domain is SAVISQKPSRDICQRGTSLTIQCQVDSQVTMMFWYRQQPGQSLTLIATANQGSEATYESGFVIDKFPISRPNLTFSTLTVSNMSPEDSSIYLCSELTGRSNQPQHFGDGTRLSIL.

V is TRBV7-6 and J is TRBJ1-3, with D maybe TRBD1 (5 bases). This CDR3 region has 18 residues. Germline-derived CDR1 and CDR2 are SGHVS and FNYEAQ. Trimming removed 0 bases from V and 0 bases from J, with 15 bases in between. The CDR3 here is CASSLAPYQGYSGNTIYF. CDR3 sequence (DNA): TGTGCCAGCAGCTTAGCGCCGTATCAGGGTTACTCTGGAAACACCATATATTTT. The full variable domain, with the rest looked up from reference TRBV7-6 and TRBJ1-3, is GAGVSQSPRYKVTKRGQDVALRCDPISGHVSLYWYRQALGQGPEFLTYFNYEAQQDKSGLPNDRFSAERPEGSISTLTIQRTEQRDSAMYRCASSLAPYQGYSGNTIYFGEGSWLTVV.

The rearrangement joins TRBV28 to TRBJ1-3, with D hard to call. This CDR3 is 14 amino acids long. Trimming pared 2 bases from V and 2 bases from J, leaving 7 bases between. Germline CDR1 reads MDHEN; CDR2 reads SYDVKM. CDR3 sequence reads: CASSLGSAGNTIYF. Here the CDR3 DNA reads TGTGCCAGCAGTTTAGGAAGCGCTGGAAACACCATATATTTT. Full variable domain (outside the CDR3, taken from reference TRBV28 and TRBJ1-3): DVKVTQSSRYLVKRTGEKVFLECVQDMDHENMFWYRQDPGLGLRLIYFSYDVKMKEKGDIPEGYSVSREKKERFSLILESASTNQTSMYLCASSLGSAGNTIYFGEGSWLTVV.

This clonotype was detected only a few times. The chain uses TRBV2 and TRBJ1-5, with 8 nucleotides matching TRBD1. CDR3 length: 14 amino acids. The V and J ends lost 5 bases and 5 bases, in that order; junction bases with no gene match: 5. CDR1 is SNHLY, CDR2 FYNNEI, per germline. For the CDR3, the DNA is TGTGCCAGCAGTTCCCAGGGGGCAGATCAGCCCCAGCATTTT. Translated, it gives CASSSQGADQPQHF.

The V call is TRBV7-6, the J call TRBJ1-2; D gene unclear. Germline V gene lookup returns CDR1 SGHVS and CDR2 FNYEAQ. The CDR3 covers 16 residues. V lost 5 bases and J 8 bases, leaving 24 bases between the germline ends. The CDR3 region has the DNA TGTGCCAGCAGCCCCCTCGGTGGACCTCAAAGAAACGGCTACACCTTC. Amino acid sequence: CASSPLGGPQRNGYTF. Using reference TRBV7-6 and TRBJ1-2 for the parts outside the CDR3, the full variable domain is GAGVSQSPRYKVTKRGQDVALRCDPISGHVSLYWYRQALGQGPEFLTYFNYEAQQDKSGLPNDRFSAERPEGSISTLTIQRTEQRDSAMYRCASSPLGGPQRNGYTFGSGTRLTVV.

The chain uses TRBV18 and TRBJ2-5; D might be TRBD1 (6 bases). CDR3 length: 13 amino acids. The germline V gene encodes CDR1 KGHSH and CDR2 LQKENI. The V end lost 4 bases, the J end lost 5 bases, and 11 bases lay between the germline ends. In nucleotides, the CDR3 is TGTGCCAGCTCACGCGACAGGCACGAGACCCAGTACTTC. It yields the protein CASSRDRHETQYF.

The chain joins TRBV7-9 to TRBJ2-3; 14 bases align to TRBD2. The germline V gene has CDR1 SEHNR and CDR2 FQNEAQ (reference sequence). This CDR3 is built from 17 residues. Trimming took 5 bases from V and 2 from J; bases not matched to a gene: 6. This chain's CDR3 is CASSGRLAGGNTDTQYF. CDR3 nucleotide sequence: TGTGCCAGCAGCGGCAGACTAGCGGGAGGGAACACAGATACGCAGTATTTT.

A few counts support this clonotype. This chain uses TRBV5-1 with TRBJ2-5; 7 nucleotides line up with TRBD2. The germline CDR1 and CDR2 sequences are SGHRS and YFSETQ. The CDR3 has 14 amino acids. Trimming at V came to 1 base and at J to 3 bases, leaving 3 bases not matched to a gene. In nucleotides, the CDR3 is TGCGCCAGCAGCTTGCGACGGGGGGAAGAGACCCAGTACTTC. Its protein product is CASSLRRGEETQYF.